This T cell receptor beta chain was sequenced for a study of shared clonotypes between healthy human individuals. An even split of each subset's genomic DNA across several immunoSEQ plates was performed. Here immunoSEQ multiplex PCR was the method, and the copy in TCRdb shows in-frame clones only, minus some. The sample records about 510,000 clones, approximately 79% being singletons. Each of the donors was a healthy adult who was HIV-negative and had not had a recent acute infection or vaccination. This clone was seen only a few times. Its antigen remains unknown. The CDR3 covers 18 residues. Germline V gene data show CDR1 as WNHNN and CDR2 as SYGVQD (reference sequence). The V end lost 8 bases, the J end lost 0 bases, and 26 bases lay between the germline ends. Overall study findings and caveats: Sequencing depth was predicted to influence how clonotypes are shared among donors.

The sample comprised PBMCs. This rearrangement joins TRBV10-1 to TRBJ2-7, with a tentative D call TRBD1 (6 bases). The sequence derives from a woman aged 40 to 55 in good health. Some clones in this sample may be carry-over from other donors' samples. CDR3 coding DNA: TGCGCCAGCCCTAAGGGGGTTATTTGGCTGAAAAGCTCCTACGAGCAGTACTTC. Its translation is CASPKGVIWLKSSYEQYF.